This TCR beta chain is drawn from a study of blood T cell repertoires in COVID-19. Study-wide context: Symptom resolution, clearance, or two negative PCRs marked the recovered donors of Cohort 3. PBMCs, B-cell-depleted T cells, or T cells provided the cDNA or gDNA that made up the material.

Participants were aged about 18 to 89 years, lived in about 26 US areas, and enrolled virtually. Sequencing used immunoSEQ multiplex PCR; TCRdb keeps in-frame clones, though not all of them. The table includes about 210,000 clones, around 86% detected once. After removal of 2 bases from V and 0 bases from J, the junction contained 1 base not matched to a gene. CDR3 length: 16 amino acids. Per germline, CDR1 MDHEN and CDR2 SYDVKM. The genes are TRBV28 and TRBJ1-4; 9 bases align to TRBD1. The sample consisted of PBMCs or T cells enriched from blood (not recorded which). The origin of this receptor is a man younger than 40 in a cohort exposed to, infected with or recovered from COVID-19 (not recorded which). The chain's CDR3 is CASSLDRGTTNEKLFF. CDR3 DNA: TGTGCCAGCAGTTTAGACAGGGGGACAACTAATGAAAAACTGTTTTTT.